The present TCR beta chain was sequenced within a study of control samples from healthy donors and cancer patients. The protocol was immunoSEQ multiplex PCR, while the TCRdb copy is restricted to in-frame clones and leaves out a portion. Of under 150,000 clones in the sample, roughly 91% were seen once. Germline CDR1 MNHEY, CDR2 SVGEGT. This CDR3 comprises 14 residues. Trimming removed 2 bases from V and 4 bases from J; junction bases left unmatched: 3. Sequencing used blood. This rearrangement joins TRBV6-2 or TRBV6-3 to TRBJ1-1; 8 bases are shared with TRBD1. This receptor was identified in a woman aged 65 to 85 in good health. CDR3 nucleotide sequence: TGTGCCAGCAGTTACCAGGGGGCTAGCACTGAAGCTTTCTTT. This translates into CASSYQGASTEAFF.